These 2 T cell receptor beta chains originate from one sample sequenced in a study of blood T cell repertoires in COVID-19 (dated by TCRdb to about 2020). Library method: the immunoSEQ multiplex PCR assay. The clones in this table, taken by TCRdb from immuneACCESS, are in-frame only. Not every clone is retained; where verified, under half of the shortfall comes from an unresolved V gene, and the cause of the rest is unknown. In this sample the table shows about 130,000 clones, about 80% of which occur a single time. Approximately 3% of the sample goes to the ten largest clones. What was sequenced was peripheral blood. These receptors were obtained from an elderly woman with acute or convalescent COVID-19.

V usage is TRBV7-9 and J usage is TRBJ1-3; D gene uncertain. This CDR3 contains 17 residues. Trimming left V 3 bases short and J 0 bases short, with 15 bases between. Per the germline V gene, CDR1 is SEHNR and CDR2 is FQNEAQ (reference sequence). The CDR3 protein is CASSFAVAGNSGNTIYF. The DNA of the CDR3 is TGTGCCAGCAGCTTTGCGGTAGCGGGGAACTCTGGAAACACCATATATTTT.

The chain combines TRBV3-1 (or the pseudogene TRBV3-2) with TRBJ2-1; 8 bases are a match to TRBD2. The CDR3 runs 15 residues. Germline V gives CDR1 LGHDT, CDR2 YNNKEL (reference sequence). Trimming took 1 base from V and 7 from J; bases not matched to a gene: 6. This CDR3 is CASSQASGPQNEQFF. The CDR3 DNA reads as TGTGCCAGCAGCCAAGCTAGCGGGCCTCAAAATGAGCAGTTCTTC.